This TCR beta chain comes out of a study of T cells expressing NK-cell markers. With the 5' RACE reads reprocessed, TCRdb shows one record per CDR3 protein and no DNA. This sample carries about 450,000 distinct CDR3 sequences, with 6% to 8% going to the ten biggest clones. The source is a woman aged 18-70 years in good health. Sequencing used blood T cells: a sorted CD56 or NKG2C T cell subset, CD4+ or CD8+ T cells, or bulk PBMC T cells (not recorded which).

CDR3: CASSLISGAPARETQYF. The chain joins TRBV7-2 to TRBJ2-5; TCRdb lists TRBD1, though no DNA is available to test this call. Per germline, CDR1 SGHTA and CDR2 FQGNSA. The CDR3 runs to 17 residues.